Sequencing of this T cell receptor beta chain was carried out in a study of OX40 agonist ivuxolimab in advanced cancers. For the wider study: Ivuxolimab was a fully human IgG2 agonistic monoclonal antibody targeting the costimulatory receptor OX40 (CD134). Peripheral TCRbeta sequencing aimed to test whether ivuxolimab altered TCR sequence diversity and caused clonal T-cell expansion. Prior anti-PD-1, anti-PD-L1 or anti-CTLA-4 therapy was permitted, and approximately 42% of dose-escalation patients had received checkpoint inhibitors. Of the roughly 52 dose-escalation patients, hepatocellular carcinoma was present in around 20, melanoma in approximately 15, renal cell carcinoma in 9 and head and neck cancer in 9. Partial responses occurred in three dose-escalation patients: two with cutaneous melanoma and one with hepatocellular carcinoma. The monotherapy dose-escalation portion (N of about 50 patients) of the phase I ivuxolimab trial is reported in the paper. Intravenous ivuxolimab was administered to patients every 2 weeks at six dose levels: 0.01, 0.1, 0.3, 1.5, 3 and 10 mg/kg. A male proportion of around 81% and a mean age of approximately 60 years, ranging from about 20 to 79, were recorded for the dose-escalation cohort. On the study overall, not on this receptor specifically: Partial responders in the 0.1-3.0 mg/kg groups had among the lowest normalized peripheral clonal expansion, especially among CD8+ T cells. The antigen specificity of the clonally expanded peripheral T cells was not determined. Clonal expansion of both CD4+ and CD8+ blood T cells was observed from baseline to week 6 at doses 0.1 to 3.0 mg/kg. After ivuxolimab, more expanded clones were found on average in CD8+ T cells than in CD4+ T cells. Low levels of normalized T-cell clonal expansion were also shown by some nonresponding patients.

The trial excluded patients who had a history of autoimmune disease or who were on systemic immunosuppression. Peripheral blood for TCR sequencing was collected from all dose cohorts at baseline, on cycle 4 day 1, and on cycle 7 day 1. Samples came from an open-label, multicenter, first-in-human phase I dose-escalation trial of ivuxolimab. Adults with locally advanced or metastatic melanoma, renal cell carcinoma, hepatocellular carcinoma or head and neck squamous cell carcinoma were enrolled in the trial. CD4+ and CD8+ T cells were sorted separately from peripheral blood before TCR sequencing. For sequencing of the TCRbeta CDR3 region, genomic DNA was extracted from the sorted cells. TCRbeta CDR3 regions were sequenced using the immunoSEQ Assay. TCRdb retrieved this table from immuneACCESS and kept in-frame rearrangements only. Not all clones are present; in checked studies, unresolved V genes account for under half, and no reason is known for the remainder. This sample holds 57,000 or so clones; about four fifths were observed only once. Clones ranked in the top ten supply around 4.5% of the sample.

Comments on this clone: The antigen it recognizes is unknown. It has no much larger one-base neighbor in the sample; base qualities were not kept.

The germline V gene (reference sequence) supplies CDR1 LNHNV and CDR2 YYDKDF. V and J lose 0 bases and 6 bases, and a span of 10 bases separates them. The CDR3 starts with the cysteine, ends with the phenylalanine, and has 14 residues. CDR3 DNA only is kept here, 42 bases in frame from base 1. The clonotype comes from an adult with an advanced solid tumor such as melanoma, head and neck, liver or kidney cancer. The rearrangement combines TRBV15 with TRBJ2-3; a confident D gene designation cannot be given. The sequences come from CD4+ or CD8+ T cells sorted from blood, collected in a trial of the OX40 agonist ivuxolimab. For the CDR3, the sequence is CATSRELGVDTQYF. DNA sequence: TGTGCCACCAGCAGAGAACTTGGAGTGGATACGCAGTATTTT.